This T cell receptor beta chain was found in a study of response to subunit inactivated influenza vaccine. TCRdb used MiXCR to reprocess the RT-PCR reads, holding one entry per CDR3 protein. Of 560,000 or so distinct CDR3 sequences listed, 6.5% to 8% were seen once; the top ten hold over 10%. Trimming left V 2 bases short and J 4 bases short, with 2 bases between. The germline V gene encodes CDR1 ENHRY and CDR2 SYGVKD. This CDR3 spans 12 amino acids. The sequence was obtained from a man aged 50-75 years who received an inactivated influenza vaccine. The material was PBMCs from blood, obtained 23 to 25 months after vaccination. The chain employs TRBV10-3 and TRBJ2-2, with D hard to call. The CDR3 here is CAISEATGELFF. The CDR3, as DNA: TGTGCCATCAGTGAGGCCACCGGGGAGCTGTTTTTT.